This entry concerns a single TCR beta chain. The antigen is undetermined. Via MiXCR, TCRdb re-called the reads, giving one row per CDR3 protein. The sample carries roughly 570,000 distinct CDR3 sequences, roughly 42% recorded once. The germline V and J ends were trimmed by 2 bases and 0 bases, with 5 bases remaining between them. Germline loops: CDR1 MNHEY, CDR2 SVGEGT. This CDR3 region has 15 residues. This sample is part of a study of T cell repertoires in cytomegalovirus infection. On the study more broadly: Epitope selection comprised recently identified HLA-C-restricted CMV epitopes and well-studied HLA-B-restricted CMV epitopes. CMV infection plus the matching HLA type was flagged by public TCR beta signatures. Study findings and constraints: CMV carriers having the relevant HLA were flagged by cumulative public TCR beta family frequency. The ex vivo response showed dominance by HLA-C-restricted CMV-specific TCR beta clonotypes.

The V call is TRBV6-2 or TRBV6-3, the J call TRBJ2-6, with a possible D match to TRBD1 (5 bases). The TCR sequence derives from a human donor in good health (CMV status not recorded). Some clones in this sample may be carry-over from other donors' samples. The sequenced sample was cultured PBMCs, obtained from culture after CMV antigen stimulation. CDR3 sequence (DNA): TGTGCCAGCAGTTACCAGGGCTCTGGGGCCAACGTCCTGACTTTC. Residues: CASSYQGSGANVLTF.